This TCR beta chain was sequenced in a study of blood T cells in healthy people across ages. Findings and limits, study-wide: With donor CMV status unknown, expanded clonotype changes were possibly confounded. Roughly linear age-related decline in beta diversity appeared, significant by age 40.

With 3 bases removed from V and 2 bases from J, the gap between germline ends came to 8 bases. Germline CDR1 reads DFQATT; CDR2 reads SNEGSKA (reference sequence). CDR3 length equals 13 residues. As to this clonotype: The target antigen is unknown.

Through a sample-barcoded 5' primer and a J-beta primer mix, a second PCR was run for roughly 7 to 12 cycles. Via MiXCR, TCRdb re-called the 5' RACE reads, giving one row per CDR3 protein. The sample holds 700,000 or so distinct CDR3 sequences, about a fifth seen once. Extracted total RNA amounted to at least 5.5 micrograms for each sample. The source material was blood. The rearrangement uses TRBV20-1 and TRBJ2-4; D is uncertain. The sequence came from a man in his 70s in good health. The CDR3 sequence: CSASSQSKNIQYF. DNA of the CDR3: TGCAGTGCTAGTAGCCAGTCCAAAAACATTCAGTACTTC.